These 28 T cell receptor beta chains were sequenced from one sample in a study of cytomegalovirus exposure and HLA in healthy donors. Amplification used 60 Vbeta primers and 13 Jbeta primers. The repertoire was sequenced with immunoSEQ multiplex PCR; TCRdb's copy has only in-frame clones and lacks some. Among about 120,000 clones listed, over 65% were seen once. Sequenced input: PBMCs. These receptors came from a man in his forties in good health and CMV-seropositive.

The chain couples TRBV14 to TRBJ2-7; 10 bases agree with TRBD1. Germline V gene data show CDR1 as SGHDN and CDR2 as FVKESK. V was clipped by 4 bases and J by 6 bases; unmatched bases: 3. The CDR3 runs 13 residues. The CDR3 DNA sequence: TGTGCCAGCAGCCCGCGGACAGGGGGCGAGCAGTACTTC. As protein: CASSPRTGGEQYF.

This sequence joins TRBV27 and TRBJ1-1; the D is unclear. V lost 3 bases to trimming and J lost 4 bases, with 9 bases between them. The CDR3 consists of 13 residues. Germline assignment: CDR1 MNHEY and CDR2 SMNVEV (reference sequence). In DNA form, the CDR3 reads TGTGCCAGCAGTTTGGGTCAGGCCACTGAAGCTTTCTTT. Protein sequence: CASSLGQATEAFF.

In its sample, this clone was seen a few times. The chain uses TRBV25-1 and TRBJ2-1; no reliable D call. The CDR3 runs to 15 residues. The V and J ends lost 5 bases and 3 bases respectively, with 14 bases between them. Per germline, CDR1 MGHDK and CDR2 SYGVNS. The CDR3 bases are TGTGCCAGCAGTCCCCAGGCCCAGTTCTACAATGAGCAGTTCTTC. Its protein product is CASSPQAQFYNEQFF.

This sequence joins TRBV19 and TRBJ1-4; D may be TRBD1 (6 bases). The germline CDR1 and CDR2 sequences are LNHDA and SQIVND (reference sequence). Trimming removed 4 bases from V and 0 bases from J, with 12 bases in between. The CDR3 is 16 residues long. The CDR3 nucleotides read TGTGCCAGTAGTACCCTCCAGGGGACAACTAATGAAAAACTGTTTTTT. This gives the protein CASSTLQGTTNEKLFF. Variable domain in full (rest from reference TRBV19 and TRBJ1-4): DGGITQSPKYLFRKEGQNVTLSCEQNLNHDAMYWYRQDPGQGLRLIYYSQIVNDFQKGDIAEGYSVSREKKESFPLTVTSAQKNPTAFYLCASSTLQGTTNEKLFFGSGTQLSVL.

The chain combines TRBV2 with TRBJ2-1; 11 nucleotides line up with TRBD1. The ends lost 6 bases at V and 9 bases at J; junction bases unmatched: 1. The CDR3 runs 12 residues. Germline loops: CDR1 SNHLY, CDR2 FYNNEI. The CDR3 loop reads CASRGQGVEQFF. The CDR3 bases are TGTGCCAGCAGGGGACAGGGGGTTGAGCAGTTCTTC.

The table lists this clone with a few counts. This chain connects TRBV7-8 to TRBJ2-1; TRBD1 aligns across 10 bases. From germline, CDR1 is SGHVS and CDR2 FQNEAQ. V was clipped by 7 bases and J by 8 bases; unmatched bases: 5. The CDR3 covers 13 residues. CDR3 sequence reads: CASTGDRGDEQFF. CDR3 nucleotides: TGTGCCAGCACGGGGGACAGGGGAGATGAGCAGTTCTTC.

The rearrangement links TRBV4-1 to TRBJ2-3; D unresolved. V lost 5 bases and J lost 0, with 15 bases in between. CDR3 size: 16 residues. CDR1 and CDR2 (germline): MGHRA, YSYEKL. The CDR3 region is CASSYGSQLSTDTQYF. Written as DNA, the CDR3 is TGCGCCAGCAGCTACGGTAGCCAACTGAGCACAGATACGCAGTATTTT.

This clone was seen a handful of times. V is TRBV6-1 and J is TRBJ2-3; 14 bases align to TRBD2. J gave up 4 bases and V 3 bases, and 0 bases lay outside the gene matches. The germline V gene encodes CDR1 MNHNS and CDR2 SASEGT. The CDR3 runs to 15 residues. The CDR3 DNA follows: TGTGCCAGCAGTGAGACTAGCGGGGGGGCAGATACGCAGTATTTT. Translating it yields CASSETSGGADTQYF.

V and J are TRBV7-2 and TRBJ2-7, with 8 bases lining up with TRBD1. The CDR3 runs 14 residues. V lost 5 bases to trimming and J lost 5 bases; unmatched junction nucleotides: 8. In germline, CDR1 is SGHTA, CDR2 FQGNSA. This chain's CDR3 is CASSPGGEPHEQYF. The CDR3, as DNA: TGTGCCAGCAGCCCAGGGGGCGAACCCCACGAGCAGTACTTC.

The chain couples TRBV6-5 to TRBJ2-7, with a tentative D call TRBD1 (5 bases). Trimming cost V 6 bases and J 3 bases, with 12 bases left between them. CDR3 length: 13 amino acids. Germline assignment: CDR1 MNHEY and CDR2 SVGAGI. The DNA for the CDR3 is TGTGCCAGCAGAAGGGGCCTTTACTACGAGCAGTACTTC. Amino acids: CASRRGLYYEQYF.

The CDR3 coding sequence is TGTGCCAGCAGCGAAGGGGTGAGCACAGATACGCAGTATTTT. Amino acids: CASSEGVSTDTQYF. This chain uses TRBV9 with TRBJ2-3, with D tentatively TRBD1 (5 bases). CDR3 length: 14 residues. The germline V gene has CDR1 SGDLS and CDR2 YYNGEE. V lost 3 bases, J lost 0 bases, and 8 bases lay in between.

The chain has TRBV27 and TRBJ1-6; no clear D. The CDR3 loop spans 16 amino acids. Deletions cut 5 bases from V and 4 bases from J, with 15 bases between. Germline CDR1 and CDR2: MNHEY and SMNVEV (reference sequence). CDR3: CASSLKMTAYNSPLHF. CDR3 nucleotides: TGTGCCAGCAGTCTAAAAATGACTGCTTATAATTCACCCCTCCACTTT.

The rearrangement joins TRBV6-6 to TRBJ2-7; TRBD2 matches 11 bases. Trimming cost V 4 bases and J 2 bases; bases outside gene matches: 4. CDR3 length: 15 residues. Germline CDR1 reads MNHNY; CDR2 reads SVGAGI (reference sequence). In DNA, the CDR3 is TGTGCCAGCAGTTCCGCGACTAGCGGGGCCTACGAGCAGTACTTC. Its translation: CASSSATSGAYEQYF.

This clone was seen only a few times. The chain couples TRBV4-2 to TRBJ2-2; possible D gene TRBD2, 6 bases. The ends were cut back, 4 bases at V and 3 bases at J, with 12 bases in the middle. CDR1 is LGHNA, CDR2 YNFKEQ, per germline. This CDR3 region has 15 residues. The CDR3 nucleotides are TGTGCCAGCAGCCCCTCTCGGGAGTACACCGGGGAGCTGTTTTTT. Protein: CASSPSREYTGELFF.

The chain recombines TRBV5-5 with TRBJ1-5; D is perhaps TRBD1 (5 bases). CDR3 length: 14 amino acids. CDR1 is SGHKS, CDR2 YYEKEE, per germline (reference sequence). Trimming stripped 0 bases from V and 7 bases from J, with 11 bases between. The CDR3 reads CASSLERGKQPQHF. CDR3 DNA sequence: TGTGCCAGCAGCTTGGAACGGGGGAAACAGCCCCAGCATTTT.

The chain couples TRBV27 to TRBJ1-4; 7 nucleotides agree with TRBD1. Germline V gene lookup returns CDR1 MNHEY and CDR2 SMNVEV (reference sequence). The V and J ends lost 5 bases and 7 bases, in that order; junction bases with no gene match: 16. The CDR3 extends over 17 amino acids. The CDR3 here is CASSSYRDSADGEKLFF. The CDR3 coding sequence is TGTGCCAGCAGTAGCTACCGGGACAGTGCTGATGGTGAAAAACTGTTTTTT. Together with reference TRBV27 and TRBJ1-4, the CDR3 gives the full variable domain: EAQVTQNPRYLITVTGKKLTVTCSQNMNHEYMSWYRQDPGLGLRQIYYSMNVEVTDKGDVPEGYKVSRKEKRNFPLILESPSPNQTSLYFCASSSYRDSADGEKLFFGSGTQLSVL.

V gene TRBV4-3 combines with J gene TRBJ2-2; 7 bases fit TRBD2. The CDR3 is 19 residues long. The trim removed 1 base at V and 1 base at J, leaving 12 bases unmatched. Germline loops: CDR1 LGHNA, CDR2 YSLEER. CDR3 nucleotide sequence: TGCGCCAGCAGCCAAGGGGAGCGGGACTTAACGAGGAACACCGGGGAGCTGTTTTTT. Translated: CASSQGERDLTRNTGELFF.

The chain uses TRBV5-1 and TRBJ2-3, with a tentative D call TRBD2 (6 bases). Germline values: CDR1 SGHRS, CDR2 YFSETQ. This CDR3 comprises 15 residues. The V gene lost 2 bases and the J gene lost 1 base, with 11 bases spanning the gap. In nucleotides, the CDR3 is TGCGCCAGCAGCTTAAACGGGGGTGGCACAGATACGCAGTATTTT. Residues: CASSLNGGGTDTQYF.

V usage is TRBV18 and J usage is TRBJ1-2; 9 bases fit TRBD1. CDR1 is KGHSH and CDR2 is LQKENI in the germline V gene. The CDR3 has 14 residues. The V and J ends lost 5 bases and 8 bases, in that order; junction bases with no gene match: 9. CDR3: CASSSRTGVNGYTF. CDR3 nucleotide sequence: TGTGCCAGCTCATCCCGGACAGGGGTGAACGGCTACACCTTC.

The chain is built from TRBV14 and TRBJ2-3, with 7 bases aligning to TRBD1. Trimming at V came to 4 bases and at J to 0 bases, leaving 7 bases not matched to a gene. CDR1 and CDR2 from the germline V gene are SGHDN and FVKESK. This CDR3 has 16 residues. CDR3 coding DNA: TGTGCCAGCAGCCTACAAACAGGGGTGAGCACAGATACGCAGTATTTT. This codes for CASSLQTGVSTDTQYF.

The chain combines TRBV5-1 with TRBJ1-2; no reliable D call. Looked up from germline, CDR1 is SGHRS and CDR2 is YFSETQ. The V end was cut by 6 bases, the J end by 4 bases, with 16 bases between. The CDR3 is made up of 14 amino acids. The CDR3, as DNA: TGCGCCAGCAAGGAGAGGTGGGAGAGCTATGGCTACACCTTC. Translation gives CASKERWESYGYTF. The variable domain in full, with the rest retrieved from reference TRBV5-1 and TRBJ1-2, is KAGVTQTPRYLIKTRGQQVTLSCSPISGHRSVSWYQQTPGQGLQFLFEYFSETQRNKGNFPGRFSGRQFSNSRSEMNVSTLELGDSALYLCASKERWESYGYTFGSGTRLTVV.

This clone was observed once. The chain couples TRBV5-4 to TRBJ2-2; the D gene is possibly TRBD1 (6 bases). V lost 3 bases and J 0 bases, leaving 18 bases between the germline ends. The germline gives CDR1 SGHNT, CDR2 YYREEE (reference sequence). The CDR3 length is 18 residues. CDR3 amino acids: CASSSLQTGLANTGELFF. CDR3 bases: TGTGCCAGCAGCTCTCTCCAAACAGGGCTCGCGAACACCGGGGAGCTGTTTTTT.

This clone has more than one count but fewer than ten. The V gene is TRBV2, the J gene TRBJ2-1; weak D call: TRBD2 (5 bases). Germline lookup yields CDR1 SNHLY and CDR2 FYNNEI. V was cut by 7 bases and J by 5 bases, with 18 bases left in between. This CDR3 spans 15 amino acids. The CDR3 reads CASKERAGDHNEQFF. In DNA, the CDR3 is TGTGCCAGCAAAGAGAGGGCTGGAGATCACAATGAGCAGTTCTTC.

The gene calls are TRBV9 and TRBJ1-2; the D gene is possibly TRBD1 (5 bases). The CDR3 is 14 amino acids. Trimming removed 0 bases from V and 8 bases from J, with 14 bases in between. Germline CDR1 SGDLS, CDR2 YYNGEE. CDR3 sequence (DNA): TGTGCCAGCAGCGTAGGGCAGGGCGAAGGAGGCTACACCTTC. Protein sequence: CASSVGQGEGGYTF.

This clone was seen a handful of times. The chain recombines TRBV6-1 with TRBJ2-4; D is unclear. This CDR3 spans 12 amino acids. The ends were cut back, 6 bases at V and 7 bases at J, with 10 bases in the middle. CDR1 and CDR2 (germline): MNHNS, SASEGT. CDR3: CASSLDNNIQYF. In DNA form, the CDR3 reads TGTGCCAGCAGCCTTGACAACAACATTCAGTACTTC.

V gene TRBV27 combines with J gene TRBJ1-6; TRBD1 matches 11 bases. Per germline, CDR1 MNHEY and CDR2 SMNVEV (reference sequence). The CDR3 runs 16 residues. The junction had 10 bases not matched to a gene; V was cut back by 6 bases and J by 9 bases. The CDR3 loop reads CASRSGQGVLGSPLHF. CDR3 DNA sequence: TGTGCCAGCAGGTCGGGACAGGGGGTGCTTGGTTCACCCCTCCACTTT.

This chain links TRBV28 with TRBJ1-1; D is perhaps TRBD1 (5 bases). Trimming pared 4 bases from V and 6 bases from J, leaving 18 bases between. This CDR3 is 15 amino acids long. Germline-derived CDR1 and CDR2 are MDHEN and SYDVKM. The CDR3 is CASSSGGRVIPEAFF. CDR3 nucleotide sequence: TGTGCCAGCAGTTCCGGGGGAAGGGTAATCCCTGAAGCTTTCTTT. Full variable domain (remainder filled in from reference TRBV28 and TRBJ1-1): DVKVTQSSRYLVKRTGEKVFLECVQDMDHENMFWYRQDPGLGLRLIYFSYDVKMKEKGDIPEGYSVSREKKERFSLILESASTNQTSMYLCASSSGGRVIPEAFFGQGTRLTVV.

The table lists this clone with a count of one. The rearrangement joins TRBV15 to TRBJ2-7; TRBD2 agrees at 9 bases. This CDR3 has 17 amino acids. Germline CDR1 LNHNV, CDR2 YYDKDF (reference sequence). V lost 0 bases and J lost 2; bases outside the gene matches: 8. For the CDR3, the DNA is TGTGCCACCAGCAGAGATAGGAAAGCGGGAGGCGCCTACGAGCAGTACTTC. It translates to CATSRDRKAGGAYEQYF.